Listed here is a single T cell receptor (beta chain). This sample is drawn from a study of shared clonotypes between healthy human individuals. The CDR3 extends over 16 amino acids. Trimming at V came to 8 bases and at J to 7 bases, leaving 17 bases not matched to a gene. Per the germline V gene, CDR1 is MDHEN and CDR2 is SYDVKM. Generated by immunoSEQ multiplex PCR, the TCRdb table keeps only in-frame clones and is missing some. The profile shows more than 2,000,000 clones, 90% to 95% of them singletons. The TCR comes from a man aged 18-30 years in good health. Some clones in this sample may be carry-over from other donors' samples. The material sequenced was naive CD4+ T cells from PBMCs. Noted subset: CD45RA+ positively selected. This sequence joins TRBV28 and TRBJ1-2; 9 positions agree with TRBD1. The chain's CDR3 is CASFHRADRGAGGYTF. The CDR3 region has the DNA TGTGCCAGCTTCCACCGGGCCGACAGGGGGGCAGGTGGCTACACCTTC.